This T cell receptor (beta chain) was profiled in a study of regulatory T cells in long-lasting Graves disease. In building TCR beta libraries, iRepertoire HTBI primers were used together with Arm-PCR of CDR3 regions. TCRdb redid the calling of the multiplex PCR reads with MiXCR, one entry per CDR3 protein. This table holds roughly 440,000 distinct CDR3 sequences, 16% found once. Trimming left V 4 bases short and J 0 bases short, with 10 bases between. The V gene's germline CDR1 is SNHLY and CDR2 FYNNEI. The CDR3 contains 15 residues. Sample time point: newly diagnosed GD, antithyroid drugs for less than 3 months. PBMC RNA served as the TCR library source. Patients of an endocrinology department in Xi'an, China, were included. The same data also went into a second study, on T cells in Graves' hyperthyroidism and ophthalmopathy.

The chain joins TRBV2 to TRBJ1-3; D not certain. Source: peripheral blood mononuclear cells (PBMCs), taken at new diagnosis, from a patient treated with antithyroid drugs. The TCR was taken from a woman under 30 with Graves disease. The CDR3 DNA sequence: TGTGCCAGCAGTGGATATAGAAACTCTGGAAACACCATATATTTT. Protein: CASSGYRNSGNTIYF.